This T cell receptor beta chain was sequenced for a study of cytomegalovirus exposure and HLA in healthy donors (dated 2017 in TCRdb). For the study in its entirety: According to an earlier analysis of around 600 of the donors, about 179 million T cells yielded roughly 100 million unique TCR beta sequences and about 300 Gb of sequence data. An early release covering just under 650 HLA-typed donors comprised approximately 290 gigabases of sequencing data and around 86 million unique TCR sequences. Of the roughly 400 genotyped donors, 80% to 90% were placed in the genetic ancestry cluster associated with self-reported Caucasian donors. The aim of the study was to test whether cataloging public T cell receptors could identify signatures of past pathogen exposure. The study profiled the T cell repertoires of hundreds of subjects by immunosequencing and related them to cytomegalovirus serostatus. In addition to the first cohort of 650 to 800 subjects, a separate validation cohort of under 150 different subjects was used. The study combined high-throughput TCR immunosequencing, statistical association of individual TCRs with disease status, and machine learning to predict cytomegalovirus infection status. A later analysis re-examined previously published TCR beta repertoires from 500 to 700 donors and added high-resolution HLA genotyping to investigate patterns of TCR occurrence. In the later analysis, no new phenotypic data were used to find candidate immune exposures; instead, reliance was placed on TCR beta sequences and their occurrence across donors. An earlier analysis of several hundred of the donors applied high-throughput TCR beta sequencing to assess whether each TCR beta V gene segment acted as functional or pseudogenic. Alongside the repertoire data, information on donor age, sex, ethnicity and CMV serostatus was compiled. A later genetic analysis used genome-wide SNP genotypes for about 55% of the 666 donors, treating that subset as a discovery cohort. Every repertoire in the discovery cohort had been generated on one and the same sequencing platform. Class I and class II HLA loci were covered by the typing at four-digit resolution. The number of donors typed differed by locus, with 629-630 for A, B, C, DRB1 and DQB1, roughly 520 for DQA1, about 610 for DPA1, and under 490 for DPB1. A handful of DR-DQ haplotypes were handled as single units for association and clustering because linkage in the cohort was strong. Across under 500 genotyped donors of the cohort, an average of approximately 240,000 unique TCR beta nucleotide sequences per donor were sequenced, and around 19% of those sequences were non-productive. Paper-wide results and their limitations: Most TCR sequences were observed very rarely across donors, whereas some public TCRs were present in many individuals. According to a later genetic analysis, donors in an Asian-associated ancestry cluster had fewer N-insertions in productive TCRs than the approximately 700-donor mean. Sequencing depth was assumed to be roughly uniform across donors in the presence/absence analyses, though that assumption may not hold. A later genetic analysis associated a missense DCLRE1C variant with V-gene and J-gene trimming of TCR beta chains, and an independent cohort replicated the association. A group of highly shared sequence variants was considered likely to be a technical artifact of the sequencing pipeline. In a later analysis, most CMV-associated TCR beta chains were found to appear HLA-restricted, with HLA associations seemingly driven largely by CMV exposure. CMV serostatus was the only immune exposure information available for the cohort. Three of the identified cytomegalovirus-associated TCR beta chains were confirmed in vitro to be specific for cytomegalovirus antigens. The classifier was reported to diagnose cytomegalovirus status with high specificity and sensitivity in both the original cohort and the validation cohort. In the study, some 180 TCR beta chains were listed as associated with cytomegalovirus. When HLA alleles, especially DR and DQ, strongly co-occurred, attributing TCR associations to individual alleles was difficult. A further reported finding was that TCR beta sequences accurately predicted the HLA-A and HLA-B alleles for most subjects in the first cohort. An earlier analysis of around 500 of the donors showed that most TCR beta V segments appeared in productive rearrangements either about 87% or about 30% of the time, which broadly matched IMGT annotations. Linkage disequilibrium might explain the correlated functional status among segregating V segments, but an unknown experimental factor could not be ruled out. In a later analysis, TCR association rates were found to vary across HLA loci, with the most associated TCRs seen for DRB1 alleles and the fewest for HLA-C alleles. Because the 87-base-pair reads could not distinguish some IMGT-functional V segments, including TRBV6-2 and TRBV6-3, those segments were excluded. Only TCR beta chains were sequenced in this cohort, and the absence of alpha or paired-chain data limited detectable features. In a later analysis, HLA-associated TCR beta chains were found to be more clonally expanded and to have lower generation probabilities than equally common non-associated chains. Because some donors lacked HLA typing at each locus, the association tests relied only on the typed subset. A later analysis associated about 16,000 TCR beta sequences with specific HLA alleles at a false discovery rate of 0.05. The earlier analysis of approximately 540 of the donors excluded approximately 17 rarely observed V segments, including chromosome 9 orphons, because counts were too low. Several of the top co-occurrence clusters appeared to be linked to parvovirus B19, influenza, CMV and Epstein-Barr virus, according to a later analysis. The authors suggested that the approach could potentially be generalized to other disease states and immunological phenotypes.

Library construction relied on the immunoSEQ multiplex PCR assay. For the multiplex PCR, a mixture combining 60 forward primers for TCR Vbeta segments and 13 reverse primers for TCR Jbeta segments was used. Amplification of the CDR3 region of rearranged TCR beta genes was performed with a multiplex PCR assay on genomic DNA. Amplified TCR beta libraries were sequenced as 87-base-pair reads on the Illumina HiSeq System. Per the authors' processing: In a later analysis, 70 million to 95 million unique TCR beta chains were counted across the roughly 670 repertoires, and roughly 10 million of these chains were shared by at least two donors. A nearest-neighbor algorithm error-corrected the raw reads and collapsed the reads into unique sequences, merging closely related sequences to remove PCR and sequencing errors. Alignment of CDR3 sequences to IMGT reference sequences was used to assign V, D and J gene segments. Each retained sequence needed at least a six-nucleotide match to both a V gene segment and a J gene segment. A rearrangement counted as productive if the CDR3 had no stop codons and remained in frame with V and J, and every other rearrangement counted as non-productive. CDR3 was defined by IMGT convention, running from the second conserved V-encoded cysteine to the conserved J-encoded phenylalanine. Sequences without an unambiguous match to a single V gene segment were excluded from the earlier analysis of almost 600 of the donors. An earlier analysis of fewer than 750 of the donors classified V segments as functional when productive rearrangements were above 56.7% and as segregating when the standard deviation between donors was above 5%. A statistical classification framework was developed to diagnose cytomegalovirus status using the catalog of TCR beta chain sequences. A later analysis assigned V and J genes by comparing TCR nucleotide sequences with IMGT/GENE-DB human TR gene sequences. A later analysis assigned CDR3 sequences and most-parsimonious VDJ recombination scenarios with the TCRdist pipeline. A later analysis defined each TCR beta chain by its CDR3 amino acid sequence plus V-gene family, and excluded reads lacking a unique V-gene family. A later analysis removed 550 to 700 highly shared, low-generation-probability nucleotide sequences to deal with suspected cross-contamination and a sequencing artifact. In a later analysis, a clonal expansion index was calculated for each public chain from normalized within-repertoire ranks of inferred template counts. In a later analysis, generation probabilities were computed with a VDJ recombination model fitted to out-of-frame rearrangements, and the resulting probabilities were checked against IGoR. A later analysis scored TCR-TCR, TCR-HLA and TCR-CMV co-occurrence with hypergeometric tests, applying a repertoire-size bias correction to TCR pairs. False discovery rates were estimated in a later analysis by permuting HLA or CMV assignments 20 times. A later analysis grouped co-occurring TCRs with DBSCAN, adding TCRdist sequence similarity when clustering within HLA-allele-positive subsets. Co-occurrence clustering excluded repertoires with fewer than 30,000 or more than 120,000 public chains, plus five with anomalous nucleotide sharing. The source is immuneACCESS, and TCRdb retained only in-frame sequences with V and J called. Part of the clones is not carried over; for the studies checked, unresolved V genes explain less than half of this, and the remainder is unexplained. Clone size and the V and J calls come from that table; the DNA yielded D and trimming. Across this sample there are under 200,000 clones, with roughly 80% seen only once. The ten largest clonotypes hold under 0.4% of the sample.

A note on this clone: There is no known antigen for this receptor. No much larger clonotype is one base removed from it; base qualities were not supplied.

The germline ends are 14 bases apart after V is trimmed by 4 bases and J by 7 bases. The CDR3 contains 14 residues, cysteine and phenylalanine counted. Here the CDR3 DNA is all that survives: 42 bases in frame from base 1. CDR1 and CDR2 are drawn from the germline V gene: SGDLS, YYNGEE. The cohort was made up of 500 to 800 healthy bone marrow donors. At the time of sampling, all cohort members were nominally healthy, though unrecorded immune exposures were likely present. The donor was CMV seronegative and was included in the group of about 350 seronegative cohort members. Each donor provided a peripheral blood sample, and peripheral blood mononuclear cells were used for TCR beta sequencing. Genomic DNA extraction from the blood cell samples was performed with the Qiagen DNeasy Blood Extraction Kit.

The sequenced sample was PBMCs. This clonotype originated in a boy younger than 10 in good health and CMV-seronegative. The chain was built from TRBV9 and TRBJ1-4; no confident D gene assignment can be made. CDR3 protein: CASSSWADGEKLFF. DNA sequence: TGTGCCAGCAGCTCCTGGGCAGATGGTGAAAAACTGTTTTTT.